The 21 T cell receptor beta chains reported below all come from one sample, sequenced in a study of T cells in women clearing cervical HPV infection. Profiling relied on immunoSEQ multiplex PCR, and the TCRdb table lists in-frame clones only, not all of them. The sample table includes about 35,000 clones. Sequencing input: blood buffy coat. The receptors were gathered from a woman aged 18-69 years with a cervical HPV16 infection that either progressed to CIN3+ or cleared (not recorded which).

About this clone: The read comes to an end 3 residues before the CDR3 does, leaving the germline J gene to fill in the end. V and J are TRBV5-8 and TRBJ1-1; D is possibly TRBD1 (5 bases). V shed 9 bases and J shed 1 base, with 13 bases lying between them. This CDR3 region has 13 residues. CDR1 SGHTS and CDR2 YDEGEE come from the germline V gene. The CDR3 bases that were read are TGTGCCACCGGTCGAGGGGAGAACACTGAA. Protein sequence: CATGRGENTE. The entire CDR3 is CATGRGENTEAFF.

As to this clone: The read finishes 3 residues shy of the CDR3 end, and the germline J gene is used to complete it. Other DNA sequences from this sample encode an identical CDR3 as well. The gene calls are TRBV5-1 and TRBJ1-1, with a tentative D call TRBD1 (6 bases). Germline V gene data show CDR1 as SGHRS and CDR2 as YFSETQ. The CDR3 length is 14 residues. CDR3 region: CASTSSSNRDEAFF. CDR3 DNA (partial): TGCGCCAGCACATCCTCATCAAACAGGGACGAA.

A note on this clone: The CDR3 extends 3 residues past the end of the read, so its final part is completed from the germline J gene. The V gene is TRBV20-1, the J gene TRBJ1-1, with TRBD1 matching over 10 bases. The CDR3 sequence is 17 residues long. J gave up 4 bases and V 3 bases, and 14 bases lay outside the gene matches. Germline V gene lookup returns CDR1 DFQATT and CDR2 SNEGSKA (reference sequence). CDR3 sequence: CSARSPGQGQGGTEAFF. The DNA read from the CDR3 is TGCAGTGCTAGGTCTCCGGGACAGGGGCAGGGTGGCACTGAA.

CDR3: CASSQPEGGGANTGELFF. The covered CDR3 bases are TGTGCCAGCAGCCAACCTGAGGGCGGGGGGGCGAACACCGGGGAG. The gene calls are TRBV14 and TRBJ2-2, with TRBD2 matching 9 bases. The sequence runs out 3 residues before the end of the CDR3; the remainder is reconstructed from the germline J gene. Germline V gene sequence: CDR1 SGHDN, CDR2 FVKESK. The CDR3 sequence is 18 residues long. V lost 2 bases, J lost 0 bases, and 7 bases stayed unmatched. Combining the CDR3 with reference TRBV14 and TRBJ2-2 gives the whole variable domain EAGVTQFPSHSVIEKGQTVTLRCDPISGHDNLYWYRRVMGKEIKFLLHFVKESKQDESGMPNNRFLAERTGGTYSTLKVQPAELEDSGVYFCASSQPEGGGANTGELFFGEGSRLTVL.

The covered CDR3 bases are TGTGCCAGCACCTCTAGCGATACGGAGGAAACG. It is translated as CASTSSDTEET. The CDR3 as a whole reads CASTSSDTEETQYF. V gene TRBV2 combines with J gene TRBJ2-3; maybe TRBD2 (6 bases). The read terminates 3 residues before the CDR3 end, so the remaining end is supplied by the germline J gene. CDR3 length: 14 amino acids. The germline V gene encodes CDR1 SNHLY and CDR2 FYNNEI.

Turning to this clone: Read data end 3 residues before the CDR3 end; the end is taken from the germline J gene. The chain carries TRBV6-2 or TRBV6-3 and TRBJ2-5, with a weak D call TRBD1 (6 bases). CDR1 and CDR2 (germline): MNHEY, SVGEGT. This CDR3 contains 12 residues. V was shortened by 5 bases and J by 5 bases, with 9 bases between the two germline ends. The sequenced CDR3 bases are TGTGCCAGCAGTCAGGGGTGGGAGACC. Its translation: CASSQGWET. The whole CDR3 sequence reads CASSQGWETQYF.

In regard to this clone: The CDR3 goes on 3 residues after the read ends, and that part is filled in from the germline J gene. This chain links TRBV5-6 with TRBJ2-7; 7 bases are a match to TRBD1. V shed 4 bases, J shed 3 bases, and the junction held 7 bases outside the gene matches. This CDR3 spans 14 amino acids. Germline V lookup: CDR1 SGHDT, CDR2 YYEEEE. The covered CDR3 bases are TGTGCCAGCAGCCCGGACAGGACTTTCTACGAG. Encoded protein: CASSPDRTFYE. The whole CDR3 reads CASSPDRTFYEQYF.

As to this clone: The sequence runs out 3 residues before the end of the CDR3; the remainder is reconstructed from the germline J gene. Other DNA sequences in this sample translate to the same CDR3. The V call is TRBV7-3, the J call TRBJ2-1, with D tentatively TRBD2 (7 bases). CDR1 is SGHTA and CDR2 is FQGTGA in the germline V gene. The CDR3 runs to 15 residues. V lost 5 bases and J lost 8, with 19 bases in between. The CDR3 is CASSPGGGGGDEQFF. The CDR3 DNA, read in part, is TGTGCCAGCAGCCCCGGGGGCGGGGGCGGGGATGAG. Based on the CDR3 plus reference TRBV7-3 and TRBJ2-1, the full variable domain is GAGVSQTPSNKVTEKGKYVELRCDPISGHTALYWYRQSLGQGPEFLIYFQGTGAADDSGLPNDRFFAVRPEGSVSTLKIQRTERGDSAVYLCASSPGGGGGDEQFFGPGTRLTVL.

In regard to this clone: The CDR3 is cut off 3 residues early in the read; its end comes from the germline J gene. V gene TRBV30 combines with J gene TRBJ2-1; D may be TRBD1 (6 bases). CDR1 is GTSNPN and CDR2 is SVGIG in the germline V gene (reference sequence). V was pared by 2 bases and J by 8 bases, with 7 bases between. The CDR3 consists of 11 residues. CDR3 bases read: TGTGCCTGGAGTTCAGGGGATGAG. Amino acids: CAWSSGDE. The whole CDR3 sequence is CAWSSGDEQFF.

As for this clone: The CDR3 is cut off 3 residues early in the read; its end comes from the germline J gene. Other DNA sequences from this sample encode an identical CDR3 as well. The chain joins TRBV5-1 to TRBJ1-3; TRBD1 aligns across 8 bases. Germline-derived CDR1 and CDR2 are SGHRS and YFSETQ. This CDR3 has 15 residues. Germline trimming cut 0 bases from V and 6 bases from J; bases unmatched to any gene: 5. CDR3 bases read: TGCGCCAGCAGCTTGGACGGACAGGGAACAAACACC. This encodes CASSLDGQGTNT. The CDR3 in its entirety is CASSLDGQGTNTIYF. Variable domain in full (rest from reference TRBV5-1 and TRBJ1-3): KAGVTQTPRYLIKTRGQQVTLSCSPISGHRSVSWYQQTPGQGLQFLFEYFSETQRNKGNFPGRFSGRQFSNSRSEMNVSTLELGDSALYLCASSLDGQGTNTIYFGEGSWLTVV.

A word on this clone: The read ends 3 residues before the CDR3 terminus; that terminus is restored from the germline J gene. The chain has TRBV6-2 or TRBV6-3 and TRBJ2-2; D may be TRBD1 (5 bases). This CDR3 contains 13 residues. CDR1 and CDR2 (germline): MNHEY, SVGEGT. This CDR3 reads CASSYWTNEKLFF. The sequenced part of the CDR3 DNA is TGTGCCAGCAGTTACTGGACAAATGAAAAG.

Worth noting for this clone: The observed sequence ends 3 residues before the CDR3 terminus, with the missing tail filled in from the germline J gene. The J gene is TRBJ1-5, the V gene TRBV2; a weak D match, TRBD1 (5 bases). Germline V lookup: CDR1 SNHLY, CDR2 FYNNEI. V dropped 8 bases and J dropped 3 bases, with 17 bases sitting between them. This CDR3 region has 15 residues. Partial CDR3 DNA: TGTGCCAGCGGTCGGGGGTTGTCTATCAATCAGCCC. This codes for CASGRGLSINQP. The whole CDR3 is CASGRGLSINQPQHF.

In regard to this clone: The read comes to an end 3 residues before the CDR3 does, leaving the germline J gene to fill in the end. The chain couples TRBV20-1 to TRBJ2-1, with TRBD2 matching over 16 bases. Looked up from germline, CDR1 is DFQATT and CDR2 is SNEGSKA (reference sequence). The CDR3 extends over 17 amino acids. The V segment lost 3 bases and the J segment 0 bases; nucleotides outside the gene matches: 2. CDR3 bases read: TGCAGTGCTAGGGGACTAGCGGGAGGGCCCTCCTACAATGAG. Translation: CSARGLAGGPSYNE. In full, the CDR3 reads CSARGLAGGPSYNEQFF.

Remarks on this clone: The read stops 3 residues short of the end of the CDR3; the missing end is completed from the germline J gene. This chain connects TRBV5-1 to TRBJ2-5; 7 bases are a match to TRBD2. Germline V gene sequence: CDR1 SGHRS, CDR2 YFSETQ. V dropped 4 bases and J dropped 3; count of bases not matched to a gene: 6. The CDR3 consists of 14 residues. CDR3 in amino acids: CASSARGGEETQYF. CDR3 bases read: TGCGCCAGCAGCGCGAGGGGAGGGGAAGAGACC. Complete variable domain (other parts from reference TRBV5-1 and TRBJ2-5): KAGVTQTPRYLIKTRGQQVTLSCSPISGHRSVSWYQQTPGQGLQFLFEYFSETQRNKGNFPGRFSGRQFSNSRSEMNVSTLELGDSALYLCASSARGGEETQYFGPGTRLLVL.

Concerning this clone: The read terminates 3 residues before the CDR3 end, so the remaining end is supplied by the germline J gene. The V call is TRBV4-1, the J call TRBJ1-6; TRBD1 might be the D (5 bases). The CDR3 loop spans 16 amino acids. The V end lost 0 bases, the J end lost 7 bases, and 13 bases lay between the germline ends. Germline CDR1 MGHRA, CDR2 YSYEKL. The part of the CDR3 DNA that was read is TGCGCCAGCAGCCAAGATGACGGGACTGCAAATTCACCC. Translating it yields CASSQDDGTANSP. The complete CDR3 protein is CASSQDDGTANSPLHF.

Regarding this clone: The CDR3 end is not reached by the read, which stops 3 residues before it; the germline J gene fills it in. V and J are TRBV20-1 and TRBJ2-3; 13 bases align to TRBD2. Germline CDR1 DFQATT, CDR2 SNEGSKA (reference sequence). After removal of 5 bases from V and 4 bases from J, the junction contained 9 bases not matched to a gene. The CDR3 loop spans 16 amino acids. The DNA read from the CDR3 is TGCAGTGCTGCCCCTCCGGGACTAGCGGGATCAGATACG. Translated: CSAAPPGLAGSDT. The full CDR3 protein is CSAAPPGLAGSDTQYF.

Details on this clone: The CDR3 end falls 3 residues outside the read, so it is completed with the germline J gene. The chain couples TRBV5-4 to TRBJ2-3, with D perhaps TRBD1 (6 bases). Per the germline V gene, CDR1 is SGHNT and CDR2 is YYREEE (reference sequence). V was cut by 4 bases and J by 0 bases, with 9 bases left in between. The CDR3 extends over 14 amino acids. CDR3 sequence: CASSVQGSTDTQYF. CDR3 DNA, as far as it was read: TGTGCCAGCAGCGTACAGGGTAGCACAGATACG. The full variable domain, completed using reference TRBV5-4 and TRBJ2-3, is ETGVTQSPTHLIKTRGQQVTLRCSSQSGHNTVSWYQQALGQGPQFIFQYYREEENGRGNFPPRFSGLQFPNYSSELNVNALELDDSALYLCASSVQGSTDTQYFGPGTRLTVL.

Of note for this clone: The CDR3 end is not reached by the read, which stops 3 residues before it; the germline J gene fills it in. V is TRBV20-1 and J is TRBJ2-5; 8 bases agree with TRBD2. The V gene end was trimmed by 2 bases and the J gene end by 0 bases; junction bases not matched to a gene: 5. The CDR3 covers 15 residues. The germline gives CDR1 DFQATT, CDR2 SNEGSKA (reference sequence). CDR3 sequence: CSARQRGGYQETQYF. The covered CDR3 bases are TGCAGTGCTAGACAACGCGGGGGGTACCAAGAGACC.

As concerns this clone: The sequenced fragment ends 3 residues before the CDR3 boundary, so the rest is inferred from the germline J gene. J is TRBJ1-4 and V is TRBV5-1; TRBD1 matches 8 bases. The CDR3 runs 15 residues. Germline V gene sequence: CDR1 SGHRS, CDR2 YFSETQ. J lost 6 bases, V lost 2 bases, and 6 bases had no gene match. The CDR3 sequence: CASSLRTGRDEKLFF. The CDR3 DNA, read in part, is TGCGCCAGCAGCTTACGGACAGGGAGGGATGAAAAA.

As regards this clone: Read coverage stops 3 residues before the CDR3 terminus; the germline J gene supplies the remainder. V and J are TRBV20-1 and TRBJ1-5; no firm D call. Between the trimmed V and J ends, which lost 1 base and 3 bases, there was a span of 7 bases. In germline, CDR1 is DFQATT, CDR2 SNEGSKA (reference sequence). The CDR3 is 13 residues long. CDR3 sequence: CSARAQLNQPQHF. The sequenced part of the CDR3 DNA is TGCAGTGCTAGAGCACAGCTCAATCAGCCC.

Of note for this clone: The read ends 3 residues early relative to the CDR3; the germline J gene fills the gap. The V call is TRBV20-1, the J call TRBJ1-4; D is possibly TRBD1 (5 bases). V was trimmed by 6 bases and J by 7 bases, leaving 18 bases between them. The germline gives CDR1 DFQATT, CDR2 SNEGSKA (reference sequence). CDR3 length equals 14 residues. The CDR3 spells CSAPPLTGAEKLFF. The CDR3 DNA, read in part, is TGCAGTGCGCCTCCTCTCACAGGTGCTGAAAAA.